Below are 27 T cell receptor beta chains sequenced from a single sample in a study of long-term antiretroviral therapy in people with HIV. They ran version v3.0 of the immunoSEQ assay at survey level. Method: immunoSEQ multiplex PCR; TCRdb's copy keeps in-frame clones and lacks some. The profile shows around 19,000 clones, less than 95% of them singletons. This material consisted of unsorted PBMCs, taken approximately 4.4 years before starting antiretroviral therapy. Receptor source: a woman aged 25 to 45 with HIV.

The chain employs TRBV30 and TRBJ1-4; D remains ambiguous. The CDR3 length is 11 residues. The germline gives CDR1 GTSNPN, CDR2 SVGIG (reference sequence). V was cut by 0 bases and J by 8 bases, with 4 bases left in between. DNA of the CDR3: TGTGCCTGGAGTGTACGAGAAAAACTGTTTTTT. Residues: CAWSVREKLFF.

The rearrangement uses TRBV10-3 and TRBJ2-5; 8 nucleotides agree with TRBD2. The CDR3 has 15 residues. Germline V CDR1 and CDR2: ENHRY, SYGVKD. V shed 4 bases, J shed 4 bases, and the junction held 8 bases outside the gene matches. The CDR3 spells CAISGRGADRETQYF. CDR3 in DNA: TGTGCCATCAGTGGGCGGGGGGCGGATCGAGAGACCCAGTACTTC.

This rearrangement joins TRBV7-9 to TRBJ2-5; weak D call: TRBD1 (6 bases). This CDR3 has 14 amino acids. Per germline, CDR1 SEHNR and CDR2 FQNEAQ (reference sequence). V dropped 5 bases and J dropped 1 base, with 11 bases sitting between them. The CDR3 DNA follows: TGTGCCAGCAGCCCAAAAGGGGGCCAAGAGACCCAGTACTTC. This codes for CASSPKGGQETQYF. Full variable domain (rest looked up from reference TRBV7-9 and TRBJ2-5): DTGVSQNPRHKITKRGQNVTFRCDPISEHNRLYWYRQTLGQGPEFLTYFQNEAQLEKSRLLSDRFSAERPKGSFSTLEIQRTEQGDSAMYLCASSPKGGQETQYFGPGTRLLVL.

This chain's CDR3 is CASTPGRRNGSPLHF. CDR3 DNA sequence: TGTGCCAGTACCCCGGGAAGGAGAAATGGGTCACCCCTCCACTTT. The genes are TRBV19 and TRBJ1-6; the D is unclear. This CDR3 is built from 15 residues. CDR1 is LNHDA, CDR2 SQIVND, per germline (reference sequence). V lost 7 bases and J 10 bases, leaving 20 bases between the germline ends. Together with reference TRBV19 and TRBJ1-6, the CDR3 gives the full variable domain: DGGITQSPKYLFRKEGQNVTLSCEQNLNHDAMYWYRQDPGQGLRLIYYSQIVNDFQKGDIAEGYSVSREKKESFPLTVTSAQKNPTAFYLCASTPGRRNGSPLHFGNGTRLTVT.

The V gene is TRBV7-9, the J gene TRBJ1-2; TRBD1 might be the D (5 bases). V gave up 0 bases and J gave up 6 bases, with 8 bases separating them. Germline-derived CDR1 and CDR2 are SEHNR and FQNEAQ (reference sequence). CDR3 length: 13 amino acids. DNA of the CDR3: TGTGCCAGCAGCTTAGCGCCCAGGGATGGCTACACCTTC. Its protein is CASSLAPRDGYTF.

This chain uses TRBV7-9 with TRBJ2-7; D is undetermined. Germline assignment: CDR1 SEHNR and CDR2 FQNEAQ (reference sequence). CDR3 length equals 12 residues. The ends were cut back, 1 base at V and 9 bases at J, with 10 bases in the middle. This CDR3 is CASSLESERQYF. DNA of the CDR3: TGTGCCAGCAGCTTAGAGTCGGAACGGCAGTACTTC.

This clone was seen a handful of times. The genes are TRBV5-1 and TRBJ1-4; D is unresolved. V lost 0 bases and J lost 0, with 9 bases in between. The CDR3 length is 16 residues. Germline lookup yields CDR1 SGHRS and CDR2 YFSETQ. CDR3 DNA: TGCGCCAGCAGCTTGGCGAGGTGGACAACTAATGAAAAACTGTTTTTT. Translated, it gives CASSLARWTTNEKLFF.

This chain uses TRBV10-3 with TRBJ2-7; weak D call: TRBD2 (5 bases). V gave up 8 bases and J gave up 4 bases, with 15 bases separating them. The CDR3 runs to 13 residues. Germline CDR1 reads ENHRY; CDR2 reads SYGVKD. The CDR3 is CAIAGNSFYEQYF. CDR3 in DNA: TGTGCCATCGCCGGGAATAGTTTTTACGAGCAGTACTTC.

This clone occurred a few times. The rearrangement uses TRBV5-6 and TRBJ1-5; 9 nucleotides agree with TRBD1. The CDR3 covers 15 residues. CDR1 and CDR2 (germline): SGHDT, YYEEEE. J gave up 5 bases and V 0 bases, and 3 bases lay outside the gene matches. The CDR3 coding sequence is TGTGCCAGCAGCTTGGGGGGACAGGGACATCAGCCCCAGCATTTT. It encodes CASSLGGQGHQPQHF.

The J gene is TRBJ2-1, the V gene TRBV5-5; maybe TRBD1 (9 bases). The CDR3 runs 14 residues. Germline V gene sequence: CDR1 SGHKS, CDR2 YYEKEE (reference sequence). V was trimmed by 0 bases and J by 10 bases, leaving 14 bases between them. The CDR3 DNA sequence: TGTGCCAGCAGCTTGGCGGGGGGGACAGGGGAGCAGTTCTTC. Translated, it gives CASSLAGGTGEQFF.

V gene TRBV18 combines with J gene TRBJ2-3; D is ambiguous. The CDR3 contains 15 residues. The germline CDR1 and CDR2 sequences are KGHSH and LQKENI. Deletions cut 1 base from V and 7 bases from J, with 15 bases between. The CDR3 region has the DNA TGTGCCAGCTCACCACTTGCCCTCAAGGAGAATACGCAGTATTTT. Protein: CASSPLALKENTQYF.

The table lists this clone with a count of one. This chain joins TRBV2 and TRBJ1-1; 9 bases map to TRBD1. CDR1 SNHLY and CDR2 FYNNEI come from the germline V gene. CDR3 size: 14 residues. V lost 4 bases, J lost 7 bases, and 7 bases stayed unmatched. The CDR3 DNA follows: TGTGCCAGCAGTGTTATACAGGGGGCCCTTGAAGCTTTCTTT. Residues: CASSVIQGALEAFF.

The V gene is TRBV7-9, the J gene TRBJ2-2; unclear D gene. The germline gives CDR1 SEHNR, CDR2 FQNEAQ (reference sequence). The CDR3 is made up of 18 amino acids. The V end was cut by 5 bases, the J end by 6 bases, with 25 bases between. CDR3 protein: CASSRNPGSPLTPGELFF. The CDR3 DNA reads TGTGCCAGCAGCCGGAATCCCGGGTCGCCCCTTACACCCGGGGAGCTGTTTTTT.

The V gene is TRBV9, the J gene TRBJ2-2, with D perhaps matching TRBD1 (6 bases). This CDR3 has 14 residues. V lost 6 bases, J lost 6 bases, and 15 bases lay in between. The germline V gene encodes CDR1 SGDLS and CDR2 YYNGEE. The chain's CDR3 is CASMGAQGSGELFF. The DNA of the CDR3 is TGTGCCAGCATGGGGGCGCAGGGCTCCGGGGAGCTGTTTTTT.

The genes are TRBV6-6 and TRBJ1-2; possible D gene TRBD1, 6 bases. There are 14 residues in the CDR3. CDR1 is MNHNY, CDR2 SVGAGI, per germline (reference sequence). V shed 7 bases and J shed 1 base, with 13 bases lying between them. The CDR3 DNA reads as TGTGCCAGCACCGCTACAGGGAATAACTATGGCTACACCTTC. Its translation is CASTATGNNYGYTF.

The chain employs TRBV30 and TRBJ1-2; TRBD1 matches at 8 bases. CDR3 length: 14 amino acids. The germline CDR1 and CDR2 sequences are GTSNPN and SVGIG (reference sequence). V dropped 2 bases and J dropped 8; count of bases not matched to a gene: 10. The CDR3 DNA follows: TGTGCCTGGAGTTTGGGACAGGAGACGTTAGGCTACACCTTC. It encodes CAWSLGQETLGYTF.

The chain is built from TRBV11-2 and TRBJ1-1, with 8 nucleotides matching TRBD1. V shed 0 bases and J 10 bases; nucleotides not matched to a gene: 10. Germline V CDR1 and CDR2: SGHAT, FQNNGV. There are 15 residues in the CDR3. CDR3: CASSLEAGGVRGAFF. CDR3 bases: TGTGCCAGCAGCTTAGAGGCAGGGGGCGTGAGGGGAGCTTTCTTT.

The CDR3 loop reads CASSTTGGSYNEQFF. The CDR3, as DNA: TGTGCCAGTAGTACCACAGGAGGGTCCTACAATGAGCAGTTCTTC. The chain couples TRBV19 to TRBJ2-1, with a tentative D call TRBD2 (6 bases). V lost 4 bases and J 1 base, leaving 11 bases between the germline ends. The V gene's germline CDR1 is LNHDA and CDR2 SQIVND (reference sequence). This CDR3 region has 15 residues.

V is TRBV18 and J is TRBJ2-1; 9 bases agree with TRBD2. The CDR3 is 15 residues long. Unmatched junction bases numbered 8, after V lost 3 bases and J lost 8 bases. The germline gives CDR1 KGHSH, CDR2 LQKENI. CDR3 amino acids: CASSPLGGGAHEQFF. CDR3 in DNA: TGTGCCAGCTCACCCCTCGGCGGGGGGGCTCATGAGCAGTTCTTC.

The chain combines TRBV2 with TRBJ1-2; D gene unclear. This CDR3 spans 15 amino acids. Trimming cost V 0 bases and J 4 bases, with 12 bases left between them. Germline values: CDR1 SNHLY, CDR2 FYNNEI. CDR3 region: CASSEAHADRYGYTF. The CDR3, as DNA: TGTGCCAGCAGTGAAGCGCACGCAGACCGCTATGGCTACACCTTC.

This clone ranks as medium-sized. This chain joins TRBV5-1 and TRBJ1-2; TRBD1 aligns across 9 bases. This CDR3 has 15 residues. V shed 5 bases and J 2 bases; nucleotides not matched to a gene: 7. Germline CDR1 is SGHRS and CDR2 is YFSETQ. The CDR3: CASRDTGGDNYGYTF. The CDR3 DNA follows: TGCGCCAGCAGAGACACAGGGGGCGACAACTATGGCTACACCTTC.

The J gene is TRBJ1-5, the V gene TRBV19, with a tentative D call TRBD1 (5 bases). V lost 3 bases and J 6 bases, leaving 27 bases between the germline ends. This CDR3 comprises 19 residues. CDR1 LNHDA and CDR2 SQIVND come from the germline V gene (reference sequence). As DNA, the CDR3 is TGTGCCAGTAGTATCGAGTACAGGTTTGGGGGAACCGGACTTCAGCCCCAGCATTTT. Its protein is CASSIEYRFGGTGLQPQHF.

This clone was counted a single time. The J gene is TRBJ2-3, the V gene TRBV7-2, with D possibly matching TRBD2 (5 bases). Germline V gene data show CDR1 as SGHTA and CDR2 as FQGNSA. CDR3 length equals 15 residues. Trimming pared 1 base from V and 5 bases from J, leaving 13 bases between. The CDR3 protein is CASSLGGPLKDTQYF. In DNA, the CDR3 is TGTGCCAGCAGCTTAGGAGGGCCTTTAAAAGATACGCAGTATTTT.

The CDR3 spells CASSPQRQDNQPQHF. The DNA for the CDR3 is TGTGCCAGCTCACCACAGAGACAGGACAATCAGCCCCAGCATTTT. The V gene is TRBV18, the J gene TRBJ1-5; maybe TRBD1 (6 bases). The V gene lost 1 base and the J gene lost 3 bases, with 10 bases spanning the gap. This CDR3 spans 15 amino acids. Germline V gene lookup returns CDR1 KGHSH and CDR2 LQKENI. Drawing the rest from reference TRBV18 and TRBJ1-5, the complete variable domain is NAGVMQNPRHLVRRRGQEARLRCSPMKGHSHVYWYRQLPEEGLKFMVYLQKENIIDESGMPKERFSAEFPKEGPSILRIQQVVRGDSAAYFCASSPQRQDNQPQHFGDGTRLSIL.

CDR3 region: CASSLHYEQYF. The CDR3 DNA reads as TGCGCCAGCAGCCTTCACTACGAGCAGTACTTC. The V gene is TRBV4-1, the J gene TRBJ2-7; D call uncertain. V lost 4 bases and J 3 bases, leaving 4 bases between the germline ends. The CDR3 totals 11 residues. Per germline, CDR1 MGHRA and CDR2 YSYEKL.

This chain connects TRBV5-1 to TRBJ1-4, with a weak D call TRBD1 (5 bases). The germline gives CDR1 SGHRS, CDR2 YFSETQ. V dropped 0 bases and J dropped 7 bases, with 13 bases sitting between them. This CDR3 has 15 amino acids. DNA for the CDR3: TGCGCCAGCAGCTTGGCTGGCAGGGATTTTGAAAAACTGTTTTTT. It translates to CASSLAGRDFEKLFF.

This clone has just one count. The CDR3 region is CAWGSFGVVTEAFF. CDR3 sequence (DNA): TGTGCCTGGGGGTCGTTCGGGGTTGTGACTGAAGCTTTCTTT. The J gene is TRBJ1-1, the V gene TRBV30; the D is unclear. Trimming pared 5 bases from V and 5 bases from J, leaving 18 bases between. In germline, CDR1 is GTSNPN, CDR2 SVGIG (reference sequence). The CDR3 has 14 amino acids.